The present entry profiles one T cell receptor (beta chain) with its context. The antigen it binds to is not known. Base quality data are lacking; no much larger clone is found one base away. In the study, sorted CD4+ and CD8+ blood T cells from patients with severe aplastic anemia and from healthy subjects underwent deep sequencing of TCR repertoires. Ficoll-Paque density gradient centrifugation was used to isolate peripheral blood mononuclear cells. Before DNA was extracted, CD4+ and CD8+ T cells were sorted using either FACS or magnetic beads. Profiling of TCR beta VDJ combinations and CDR3 sequences used genomic DNA as the template. An Illumina HiSeq 2000 was the platform used for TCR repertoire sequencing. The study's processing was this. Repertoires were assessed using TRBV/TRBJ rearrangement plots, CDR3 size and DJ length profiles, and Simpson's diversity index. The most abundant DNA sequence in the deep sequencing data was defined as the immunodominant clone. CDR3 amino acid sequences were screened for sharing across subjects and compared with published repertoires and the VDJdb database. The public sequencing data were trimmed at Q25 with fastp and processed into clonotypes with MiXCR by TCRdb, which kept only in-frame beta chains. Rows merge per CDR3 protein into single entries with the most common DNA and genes. The V and J calls here are based on TCRdb, not the publication. This sample comprises about 270,000 distinct CDR3 sequences, 45% to 70% of them detected only once. The ten largest clonotypes hold approximately 8% of the sample.

The data are from a study of CD8+CD57+ T cells in acquired aplastic anemia (dated by TCRdb to 2016 to 2019). General notes on the study: A mean of about 3.2 ug of DNA, ranging from about 0.17 to 30 ug, was extracted from sorted CD4+ and CD8+ cells.

What the authors observed across the whole study: Although roughly 29 CD8+ CDR3 sequences were shared by patients and controls, these sequences appeared highly expressed in patients and within the immunodominant clones of patients. Between patients and healthy controls, no significant difference in CD8+ Simpson's diversity was found (P=0.060).

This TCR came from a human donor with severe aplastic anemia or a healthy control (not recorded which). Sequencing was performed on sorted CD4+, CD8+, or CD8+CD57+ T cells (not recorded which) from PBMCs.

CDR3 reads: CSASLAGVGQETQYF. The sequenced DNA is TGCAGTGCTAGTCTAGCGGGAGTTGGACAAGAGACCCAGTACTTC. The chain links TRBV20-1 with TRBJ2-5, with TRBD2 identical over 10 junction bases. Trimming accounts for 3 bases at V and 2 bases at J, while the number of junction bases matched to no gene is 6. From the germline V gene (reference sequence), CDR1 is DFQATT and CDR2 is SNEGSKA. Reading from cysteine to phenylalanine, the CDR3 counts 15 amino acids. Left in the record is the CDR3 DNA by itself, 45 bases read in frame from the first base.